Below are 9 T cell receptor beta chains sequenced from a single sample in a study of T cell repertoires and Cas9 in healthy adults. The repertoire was sequenced with immunoSEQ multiplex PCR; TCRdb's copy has only in-frame clones and lacks some. The data hold some 20,000 clones, with 91% observed a single time. Sequencing was done on a sample of CD4+ effector T cells (CD127+, CD25-, CD137-, CD154-) from PBMCs; culture status not recorded. These receptors all come from a human donor in good health.

The J gene is TRBJ1-4, the V gene TRBV18; 7 bases are a match to TRBD1. The CDR3 runs 15 residues. CDR1 KGHSH and CDR2 LQKENI come from the germline V gene. J lost 8 bases, V lost 2 bases, and 8 bases had no gene match. DNA for the CDR3: TGTGCCAGCTCACCAAGGGGGACAGTGAGCGAAAAACTGTTTTTT. Amino acids: CASSPRGTVSEKLFF.

This sequence joins TRBV29-1 and TRBJ1-5, with D unclear. V lost 4 bases and J 0 bases, leaving 4 bases between the germline ends. The germline V gene encodes CDR1 SQVTM and CDR2 ANQGSEA. The CDR3 has 12 amino acids. In DNA, the CDR3 is TGCAGCGTTGGGGGTAGCAATCAGCCCCAGCATTTT. Its protein product is CSVGGSNQPQHF.

The chain combines TRBV28 with TRBJ1-2; possible D gene TRBD1, 5 bases. Trimming took off 3 bases at V and 0 bases at J, with 14 bases between the two ends. Germline assignment: CDR1 MDHEN and CDR2 SYDVKM. This CDR3 has 16 amino acids. The CDR3 region is CASSFAGSPSNYGYTF. The CDR3 nucleotides are TGTGCCAGCAGTTTCGCAGGGAGTCCTTCTAACTATGGCTACACCTTC.

V gene TRBV15 combines with J gene TRBJ2-3; possible D gene TRBD2, 5 bases. The CDR3 has 15 residues. V was shortened by 5 bases and J by 0 bases, with 12 bases between the two germline ends. The germline gives CDR1 LNHNV, CDR2 YYDKDF (reference sequence). CDR3 in DNA: TGTGCCACCAGCTCGAGGGTAGCTAGCACAGATACGCAGTATTTT. It encodes CATSSRVASTDTQYF.

This chain links TRBV19 with TRBJ1-3, with TRBD1 identical over 9 bases. The CDR3 runs 20 residues. Germline CDR1 LNHDA, CDR2 SQIVND (reference sequence). V gave up 2 bases and J gave up 2 bases; unmatched junction bases: 16. CDR3 amino acids: CASSIRGTGGRLDPGNTIYF. CDR3 coding DNA: TGTGCCAGTAGTATACGGGGTACAGGGGGCCGTCTGGATCCTGGAAACACCATATATTTT.

The chain joins TRBV10-3 to TRBJ2-2; 8 nucleotides align to TRBD2. The germline gives CDR1 ENHRY, CDR2 SYGVKD. Trimming cost V 7 bases and J 0 bases; bases outside gene matches: 7. This CDR3 spans 16 amino acids. The CDR3 spells CAIKESGGPNTGELFF. DNA for the CDR3: TGTGCCATCAAGGAAAGCGGGGGCCCGAACACCGGGGAGCTGTTTTTT.

The chain carries TRBV19 and TRBJ1-5; tentative D call: TRBD1 (5 bases). Germline values: CDR1 LNHDA, CDR2 SQIVND (reference sequence). The CDR3 is 15 amino acids. Trimming took 5 bases from V and 0 from J, leaving 11 bases between them. The CDR3, as DNA: TGTGCCAGTAGTCGGGCAGGGAATAGCAATCAGCCCCAGCATTTT. It translates to CASSRAGNSNQPQHF.

This chain links TRBV7-9 with TRBJ2-5, with 8 nucleotides matching TRBD2. The length of the CDR3 is 16 residues. Germline assignment: CDR1 SEHNR and CDR2 FQNEAQ (reference sequence). V trimming: 0 bases; J trimming: 5 bases; junction bases outside the gene matches: 8. The CDR3 region has the DNA TGTGCCAGCAGCTTAGCCGAAATAGCGGGGACGGAGACCCAGTACTTC. It translates to CASSLAEIAGTETQYF.

The V gene is TRBV7-2, the J gene TRBJ1-1; D is ambiguous. The CDR3 length is 14 residues. Germline V lookup: CDR1 SGHTA, CDR2 FQGNSA. V was cut by 5 bases and J by 5 bases, with 15 bases left in between. CDR3 region: CASSRDFGGTEAFF. CDR3 coding DNA: TGTGCCAGCAGCCGTGACTTCGGTGGGACTGAAGCTTTCTTT.